The rows below give T cell receptor beta chains drawn from one sample of a study of CD8 T cells in Susac syndrome. TCRdb recomputed calls from the immunoSEQ multiplex PCR reads with MiXCR, one row per CDR3 protein. In the table there are 150,000 to 180,000 distinct CDR3 sequences, approximately 94% of which are singletons. The specimen was CD8+ T cells from PBMCs. These receptors came from a human donor with multiple sclerosis. Each CDR3 is given with its conserved first and last residue. The order of the fields is D gene, V gene, clone size, J gene, CDR3 protein, CDR3 DNA. The D gene is left open where the match is weak. Rows may omit the clone size; those that give it use once, few, many or a size class.

D gene: TRBD1; V gene: TRBV27; clone size: .; J gene: TRBJ2-7; CDR3 protein: CASSSATSGQGSYEQYF; CDR3 DNA: TGTGCCAGCAGTTCCGCTACCTCCGGACAGGGGTCTTACGAGCAGTACTTC
D gene: .; V gene: TRBV19; clone size: once; J gene: TRBJ1-6; CDR3 protein: CASSLGVAPLHF; CDR3 DNA: TGTGCCAGTAGCCTTGGGGTGGCACCCCTCCACTTT
D gene: .; V gene: TRBV12-5; clone size: once; J gene: TRBJ1-1; CDR3 protein: CAGGPNTEAFF; CDR3 DNA: TGTGCAGGAGGACCGAACACTGAAGCTTTCTTT
D gene: .; V gene: TRBV3-1; clone size: .; J gene: TRBJ1-3; CDR3 protein: CASSQDPADSGNTIYF; CDR3 DNA: TGTGCCAGCAGCCAAGATCCGGCGGACTCTGGAAACACCATATATTTT
D gene: TRBD1; V gene: TRBV6-5; clone size: .; J gene: TRBJ1-1; CDR3 protein: CASSKTGGIPEAFF; CDR3 DNA: TGTGCCAGCAGTAAGACAGGGGGAATTCCCGAAGCTTTCTTT
D gene: .; V gene: TRBV5-1; clone size: once; J gene: TRBJ2-6; CDR3 protein: CARTVRGSGANVLTF; CDR3 DNA: TGCGCCAGGACAGTGAGGGGCTCTGGGGCCAACGTCCTGACTTTC
D gene: TRBD2; V gene: TRBV5-5; clone size: .; J gene: TRBJ2-5; CDR3 protein: CASSPGLAGVQETQYF; CDR3 DNA: TGTGCCAGCAGCCCGGGACTAGCGGGGGTGCAAGAGACCCAGTACTTC
D gene: TRBD1; V gene: TRBV15; clone size: once; J gene: TRBJ2-3; CDR3 protein: CATSRILGTGYDTQYF; CDR3 DNA: TGTGCCACCAGCAGAATCCTCGGGACAGGGTATGATACGCAGTATTTT
D gene: .; V gene: TRBV19; clone size: .; J gene: TRBJ1-5; CDR3 protein: CASSPEQGWQPQHF; CDR3 DNA: TGTGCCAGTAGTCCCGAGCAGGGTTGGCAGCCCCAGCATTTT
D gene: .; V gene: TRBV25-1; clone size: .; J gene: TRBJ1-6; CDR3 protein: CASSEFESYNSPLHF; CDR3 DNA: TGTGCCAGCAGTGAATTCGAGTCCTATAATTCACCCCTCCACTTT
D gene: .; V gene: TRBV29-1; clone size: once; J gene: TRBJ2-5; CDR3 protein: CVSLGGNGGQETQYF; CDR3 DNA: TGCGTCTCTCTAGGGGGTAATGGCGGGCAAGAGACCCAGTACTTC
D gene: TRBD1; V gene: TRBV5-6; clone size: .; J gene: TRBJ2-3; CDR3 protein: CASNIRDRGSDTQYF; CDR3 DNA: TGTGCCAGCAACATCCGGGACAGGGGATCAGATACGCAGTATTTT
D gene: .; V gene: TRBV9; clone size: .; J gene: TRBJ2-1; CDR3 protein: CASSPSGTLNEQFF; CDR3 DNA: TGTGCCAGCAGCCCCTCAGGGACCCTCAATGAGCAGTTCTTC
D gene: .; V gene: TRBV5-6; clone size: .; J gene: TRBJ1-1; CDR3 protein: CASSTKWEGTEAFF; CDR3 DNA: TGTGCCAGCAGCACTAAGTGGGAAGGGACTGAAGCTTTCTTT
D gene: TRBD2; V gene: TRBV7-9; clone size: .; J gene: TRBJ2-1; CDR3 protein: CASSLAHGTSGGDEQFF; CDR3 DNA: TGTGCCAGCAGCTTAGCACACGGGACTAGCGGGGGCGATGAGCAGTTCTTC
D gene: .; V gene: TRBV28; clone size: .; J gene: TRBJ2-7; CDR3 protein: CASSVRQGYEQYF; CDR3 DNA: TGTGCCAGCAGTGTACGCCAGGGATACGAGCAGTACTTC
D gene: .; V gene: TRBV15; clone size: .; J gene: TRBJ2-4; CDR3 protein: CATSRGHNKNIQYF; CDR3 DNA: TGTGCCACCAGCAGGGGACACAACAAAAACATTCAGTACTTC
D gene: TRBD1; V gene: TRBV14; clone size: .; J gene: TRBJ2-7; CDR3 protein: CASSQDVPGTGSYEQYF; CDR3 DNA: TGTGCCAGCAGCCAAGATGTTCCTGGGACAGGGAGCTACGAGCAGTACTTC
D gene: TRBD1; V gene: TRBV14; clone size: .; J gene: TRBJ2-7; CDR3 protein: CASSQDPGQGHEQYF; CDR3 DNA: TGTGCCAGCAGCCAAGATCCCGGACAGGGCCACGAGCAGTACTTC
D gene: TRBD1; V gene: TRBV15; clone size: .; J gene: TRBJ2-4; CDR3 protein: CATSKDRAAKNIQYF; CDR3 DNA: TGTGCCACCAGCAAAGACAGGGCGGCCAAAAACATTCAGTACTTC
D gene: .; V gene: TRBV3-1; clone size: .; J gene: TRBJ2-4; CDR3 protein: CASSQDAFQDIQYF; CDR3 DNA: TGTGCCAGCAGCCAAGACGCCTTTCAAGACATTCAGTACTTC
D gene: TRBD1; V gene: TRBV9; clone size: .; J gene: TRBJ2-7; CDR3 protein: CASSPSPGTGGYEQYF; CDR3 DNA: TGTGCCAGCAGCCCATCACCCGGGACAGGGGGCTACGAGCAGTACTTC
D gene: TRBD2; V gene: TRBV7-2; clone size: .; J gene: TRBJ2-1; CDR3 protein: CASSLNIRGGWNNEQFF; CDR3 DNA: TGTGCCAGCAGCTTAAATATTCGCGGGGGGTGGAACAATGAGCAGTTCTTC
D gene: .; V gene: TRBV9; clone size: .; J gene: TRBJ1-2; CDR3 protein: CASSPSEVNYGYTF; CDR3 DNA: TGTGCCAGCAGCCCCTCAGAGGTTAACTATGGCTACACCTTC
D gene: .; V gene: TRBV12-3/TRBV12-4; clone size: .; J gene: TRBJ1-6; CDR3 protein: CASSWNRAGNSPLHF; CDR3 DNA: TGTGCCAGCAGTTGGAACAGGGCCGGGAATTCACCCCTCCACTTT
D gene: TRBD1; V gene: TRBV19; clone size: .; J gene: TRBJ1-2; CDR3 protein: CASSVFTGEAADGYTF; CDR3 DNA: TGTGCCAGTAGTGTATTTACAGGGGAAGCAGCGGATGGCTACACCTTC
D gene: .; V gene: TRBV27; clone size: .; J gene: TRBJ1-1; CDR3 protein: CASSLGPNVEAFF; CDR3 DNA: TGTGCCAGCAGTTTGGGACCGAACGTTGAAGCTTTCTTT
D gene: TRBD2; V gene: TRBV7-9; clone size: once; J gene: TRBJ2-1; CDR3 protein: CASSLAGEGSVNEQFF; CDR3 DNA: TGTGCCAGCAGCTTAGCCGGGGAGGGGTCGGTCAATGAGCAGTTCTTC
D gene: .; V gene: TRBV27; clone size: once; J gene: TRBJ2-7; CDR3 protein: CASSYGQGTREQYF; CDR3 DNA: TGTGCCAGCAGCTACGGGCAGGGAACTCGCGAGCAGTACTTC
D gene: TRBD1; V gene: TRBV27; clone size: .; J gene: TRBJ1-4; CDR3 protein: CATRVQGADEKLFF; CDR3 DNA: TGTGCCACCAGGGTTCAGGGGGCAGATGAAAAACTGTTTTTT
D gene: TRBD1; V gene: TRBV29-1; clone size: .; J gene: TRBJ2-7; CDR3 protein: CSVKWVTGDSSEQYF; CDR3 DNA: TGCAGCGTTAAGTGGGTGACAGGGGATTCCAGCGAGCAGTACTTC
D gene: TRBD1; V gene: TRBV28; clone size: .; J gene: TRBJ1-1; CDR3 protein: CASSPDRGPSEAFF; CDR3 DNA: TGTGCCAGCAGTCCCGACAGGGGGCCCTCTGAAGCTTTCTTT
D gene: .; V gene: TRBV28; clone size: .; J gene: TRBJ1-2; CDR3 protein: CASSHAHHFGARLGYTF; CDR3 DNA: TGTGCCAGCAGTCACGCCCATCATTTCGGGGCCCGTCTTGGCTACACCTTC
D gene: TRBD1; V gene: TRBV7-9; clone size: .; J gene: TRBJ1-2; CDR3 protein: CASSFGTGVGYTF; CDR3 DNA: TGTGCCAGCAGCTTTGGCACAGGGGTCGGCTACACCTTC
D gene: TRBD1; V gene: TRBV20-1; clone size: .; J gene: TRBJ1-6; CDR3 protein: CSARDGQANSPLHF; CDR3 DNA: TGCAGTGCTCGCGACGGACAGGCGAATTCACCCCTCCACTTT
D gene: .; V gene: TRBV6-1; clone size: .; J gene: TRBJ1-4; CDR3 protein: CASSDLRQGNEKLFF; CDR3 DNA: TGTGCCAGCAGTGACCTGCGGCAGGGGAATGAAAAACTGTTTTTT
D gene: .; V gene: TRBV2; clone size: .; J gene: TRBJ2-7; CDR3 protein: CATRSSYEQYF; CDR3 DNA: TGTGCCACACGGAGCTCCTACGAGCAGTACTTC
D gene: TRBD1; V gene: TRBV28; clone size: .; J gene: TRBJ2-7; CDR3 protein: CASSLTTGGQDEQYF; CDR3 DNA: TGTGCCAGCAGTTTAACGACAGGGGGCCAAGACGAGCAGTACTTC
D gene: .; V gene: TRBV7-9; clone size: .; J gene: TRBJ1-1; CDR3 protein: CASSLEPEAFF; CDR3 DNA: TGTGCCAGCAGCTTAGAACCTGAAGCTTTCTTT
D gene: .; V gene: TRBV5-6; clone size: .; J gene: TRBJ2-5; CDR3 protein: CASSLEETLPETQYF; CDR3 DNA: TGTGCCAGCAGCTTGGAGGAAACCTTACCAGAGACCCAGTACTTC
D gene: .; V gene: TRBV19; clone size: .; J gene: TRBJ2-5; CDR3 protein: CASSNRDTGQEWTQYF; CDR3 DNA: TGTGCCAGTAGTAATCGAGACACGGGGCAAGAGTGGACCCAGTACTTC
D gene: .; V gene: TRBV20-1; clone size: once; J gene: TRBJ2-7; CDR3 protein: CSASYSTSYEQYF; CDR3 DNA: TGCAGTGCTAGTTACTCAACTTCTTACGAGCAGTACTTC
D gene: .; V gene: TRBV7-6; clone size: .; J gene: TRBJ2-1; CDR3 protein: CASSDNDYNEQFF; CDR3 DNA: TGTGCCAGCAGCGACAATGATTACAATGAGCAGTTCTTC
D gene: TRBD1; V gene: TRBV18; clone size: .; J gene: TRBJ1-4; CDR3 protein: CASSPIWEGAPTPTNEKLFF; CDR3 DNA: TGTGCCAGCTCACCAATATGGGAGGGGGCGCCGACGCCAACTAATGAAAAACTGTTTTTT
D gene: .; V gene: TRBV30; clone size: .; J gene: TRBJ1-2; CDR3 protein: CAWSVAAGSGYTF; CDR3 DNA: TGTGCCTGGAGTGTAGCCGCAGGATCGGGCTACACCTTC
D gene: .; V gene: TRBV24-1; clone size: .; J gene: TRBJ2-1; CDR3 protein: CATRDKLYNEAFF; CDR3 DNA: TGTGCCACACGGGACAAGCTCTACAATGAGGCGTTCTTC
D gene: .; V gene: TRBV27; clone size: .; J gene: TRBJ1-5; CDR3 protein: CASSLGSGAGNQPQHF; CDR3 DNA: TGTGCCAGCAGCTTAGGATCAGGGGCGGGCAATCAGCCCCAGCATTTT
D gene: .; V gene: TRBV9; clone size: .; J gene: TRBJ1-6; CDR3 protein: CASSLNLDGISPLHF; CDR3 DNA: TGTGCCAGCAGTCTAAACCTGGACGGGATTTCACCCCTCCACTTT
D gene: .; V gene: TRBV27; clone size: .; J gene: TRBJ2-1; CDR3 protein: CASSLPQPGYNEQFF; CDR3 DNA: TGTGCCAGCAGTCTACCGCAGCCTGGATACAATGAGCAGTTCTTC
D gene: TRBD2; V gene: TRBV30; clone size: .; J gene: TRBJ2-1; CDR3 protein: CAWSVSGDRYNEQFF; CDR3 DNA: TGTGCCTGGAGTGTGAGCGGGGACCGCTACAATGAGCAGTTCTTC
D gene: .; V gene: TRBV4-3; clone size: .; J gene: TRBJ1-2; CDR3 protein: CASSQDRTVGHYGYTF; CDR3 DNA: TGCGCCAGCAGCCAAGATCGGACGGTAGGGCACTATGGCTACACCTTC
D gene: .; V gene: TRBV7-9; clone size: few; J gene: TRBJ2-7; CDR3 protein: CASSPRDSSYEQYF; CDR3 DNA: TGTGCCAGCAGCCCCCGCGACAGCTCCTACGAGCAGTACTTC
D gene: .; V gene: TRBV11-2; clone size: once; J gene: TRBJ1-1; CDR3 protein: CASSLGGAVEAFF; CDR3 DNA: TGTGCCAGCAGCTTAGGGGGGGCAGTTGAAGCTTTCTTT
D gene: .; V gene: TRBV27; clone size: .; J gene: TRBJ2-7; CDR3 protein: CASQVGPKGNEQYF; CDR3 DNA: TGTGCCAGTCAGGTTGGGCCTAAGGGAAACGAGCAGTACTTC
D gene: TRBD1; V gene: TRBV5-1; clone size: .; J gene: TRBJ2-3; CDR3 protein: CASSKAGGWTDTQYF; CDR3 DNA: TGCGCCAGCAGCAAAGCAGGGGGCTGGACAGATACGCAGTATTTT
D gene: TRBD1; V gene: TRBV27; clone size: once; J gene: TRBJ1-6; CDR3 protein: CASSLQGAPLSVPLHF; CDR3 DNA: TGTGCCAGCAGTCTTCAGGGGGCGCCTCTATCGGTTCCCCTCCACTTT
D gene: .; V gene: TRBV25-1; clone size: .; J gene: TRBJ2-3; CDR3 protein: CASMRDLGTQYF; CDR3 DNA: TGTGCCAGCATGAGGGACCTCGGTACGCAGTATTTT